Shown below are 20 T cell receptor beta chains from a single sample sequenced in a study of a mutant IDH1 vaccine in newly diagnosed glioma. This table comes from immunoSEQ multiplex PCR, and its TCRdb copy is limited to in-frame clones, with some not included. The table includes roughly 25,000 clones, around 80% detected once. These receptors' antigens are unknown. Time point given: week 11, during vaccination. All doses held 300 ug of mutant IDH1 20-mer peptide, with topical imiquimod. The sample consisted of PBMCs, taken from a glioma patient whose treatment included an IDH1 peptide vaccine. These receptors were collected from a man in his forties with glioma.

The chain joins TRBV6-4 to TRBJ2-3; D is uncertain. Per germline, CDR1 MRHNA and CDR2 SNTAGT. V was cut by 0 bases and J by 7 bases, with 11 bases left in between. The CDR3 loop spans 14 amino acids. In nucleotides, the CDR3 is TGTGCCAGCAGTGACTCAAGTCGCGGAAATACGCAGTATTTT. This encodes CASSDSSRGNTQYF.

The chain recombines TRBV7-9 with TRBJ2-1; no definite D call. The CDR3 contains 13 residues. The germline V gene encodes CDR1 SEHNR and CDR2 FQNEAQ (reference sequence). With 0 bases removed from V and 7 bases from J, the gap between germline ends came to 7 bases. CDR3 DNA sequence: TGTGCCAGCAGCTTAGCGGGTTTAAATGAGCAGTTCTTC. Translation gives CASSLAGLNEQFF.

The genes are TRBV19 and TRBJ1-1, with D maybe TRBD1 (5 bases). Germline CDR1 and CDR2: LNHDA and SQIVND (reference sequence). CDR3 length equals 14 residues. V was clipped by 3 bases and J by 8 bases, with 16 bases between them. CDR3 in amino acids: CASSMGGRPTEAFF. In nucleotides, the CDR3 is TGTGCCAGTAGTATGGGGGGACGCCCAACGGAAGCTTTCTTT.

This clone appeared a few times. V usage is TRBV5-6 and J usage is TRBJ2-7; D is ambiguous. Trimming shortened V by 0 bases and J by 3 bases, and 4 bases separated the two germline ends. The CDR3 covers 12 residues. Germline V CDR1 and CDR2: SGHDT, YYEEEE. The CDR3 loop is CASSLEGYEQYV. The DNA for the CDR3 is TGTGCCAGCAGCTTGGAAGGCTACGAGCAGTACGTC.

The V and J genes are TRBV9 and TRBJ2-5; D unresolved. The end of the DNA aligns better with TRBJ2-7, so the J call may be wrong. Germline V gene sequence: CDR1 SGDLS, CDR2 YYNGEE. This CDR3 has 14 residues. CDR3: CASSVADGLYEQYF. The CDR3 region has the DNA TGTGCCAGCAGCGTAGCCGACGGCCTCTACGAGCAGTACTTC.

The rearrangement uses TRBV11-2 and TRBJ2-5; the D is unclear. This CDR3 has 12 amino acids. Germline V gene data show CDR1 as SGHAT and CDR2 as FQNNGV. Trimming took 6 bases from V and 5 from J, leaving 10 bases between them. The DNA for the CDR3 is TGTGCCAGCAGGTTCATTGGGGAGACCCAGTACTTC. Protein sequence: CASRFIGETQYF.

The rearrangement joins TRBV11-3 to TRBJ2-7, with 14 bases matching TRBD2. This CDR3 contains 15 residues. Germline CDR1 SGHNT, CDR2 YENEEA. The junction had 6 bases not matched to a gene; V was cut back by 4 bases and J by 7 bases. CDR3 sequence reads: CASSSGLAGVGEQYF. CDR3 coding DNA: TGTGCCAGCAGCTCGGGACTAGCGGGAGTCGGGGAGCAGTACTTC.

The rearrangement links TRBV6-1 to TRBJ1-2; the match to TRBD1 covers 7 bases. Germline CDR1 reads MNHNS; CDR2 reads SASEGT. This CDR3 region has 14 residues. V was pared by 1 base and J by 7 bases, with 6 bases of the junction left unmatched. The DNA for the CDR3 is TGTGCCAGCAGTGAAGGAAGGTCAGGGGGTGGCTACACCTTC. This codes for CASSEGRSGGGYTF.

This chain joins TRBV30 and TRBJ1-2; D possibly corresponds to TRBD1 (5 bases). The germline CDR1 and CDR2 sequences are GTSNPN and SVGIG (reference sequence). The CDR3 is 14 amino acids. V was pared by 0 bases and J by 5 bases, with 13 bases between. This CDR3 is CAWSVMGRGYGYTF. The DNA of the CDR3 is TGTGCCTGGAGTGTAATGGGCCGGGGGTATGGCTACACCTTC.

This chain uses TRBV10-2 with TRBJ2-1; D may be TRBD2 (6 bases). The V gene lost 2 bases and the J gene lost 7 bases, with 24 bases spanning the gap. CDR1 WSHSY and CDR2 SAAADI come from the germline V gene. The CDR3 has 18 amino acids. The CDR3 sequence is CASSEGSFGGGRGNEQFF. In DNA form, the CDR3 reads TGCGCCAGCAGTGAGGGGTCCTTTGGGGGAGGAAGAGGGAATGAGCAGTTCTTC.

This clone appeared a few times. The CDR3 DNA follows: TGTGCCAGCAGCGTAAAACTAGCGGGAGTCGGGGAGCAGTTCTTC. Its protein is CASSVKLAGVGEQFF. This chain joins TRBV9 and TRBJ2-1; 11 positions match TRBD2. Germline CDR1 and CDR2: SGDLS and YYNGEE. The trim removed 1 base at V and 10 bases at J, leaving 7 bases unmatched. The CDR3 sequence is 15 residues long.

CDR3 protein: CASSLGGSTNTEAFF. CDR3 nucleotides: TGTGCCAGCAGCTTAGGGGGTAGCACGAACACTGAAGCTTTCTTT. This chain uses TRBV11-3 with TRBJ1-1; the D is unclear. This CDR3 comprises 15 residues. The germline V and J ends were trimmed by 1 base and 1 base, with 10 bases remaining between them. Germline V CDR1 and CDR2: SGHNT, YENEEA.

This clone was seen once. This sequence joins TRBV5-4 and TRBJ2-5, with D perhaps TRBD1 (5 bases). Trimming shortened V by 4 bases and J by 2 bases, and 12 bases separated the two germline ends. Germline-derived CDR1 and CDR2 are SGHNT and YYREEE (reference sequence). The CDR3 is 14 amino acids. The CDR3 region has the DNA TGTGCCAGCAGCCAACAGGTACCACAAGAGACCCAGTACTTC. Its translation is CASSQQVPQETQYF.

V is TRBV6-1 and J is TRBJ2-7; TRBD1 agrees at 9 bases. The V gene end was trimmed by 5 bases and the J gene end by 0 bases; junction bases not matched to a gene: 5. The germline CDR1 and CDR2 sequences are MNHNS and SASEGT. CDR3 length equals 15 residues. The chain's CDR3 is CASSLGTGTSYEQYF. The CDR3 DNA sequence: TGTGCCAGCAGTTTGGGGACAGGGACCTCCTACGAGCAGTACTTC.

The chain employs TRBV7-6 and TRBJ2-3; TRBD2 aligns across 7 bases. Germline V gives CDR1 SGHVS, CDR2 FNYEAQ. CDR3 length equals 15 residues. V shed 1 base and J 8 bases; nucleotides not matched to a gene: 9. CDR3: CASSLVAGVQGTQYF. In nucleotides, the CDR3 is TGTGCCAGCAGCTTAGTTGCGGGAGTTCAGGGTACGCAGTATTTT.

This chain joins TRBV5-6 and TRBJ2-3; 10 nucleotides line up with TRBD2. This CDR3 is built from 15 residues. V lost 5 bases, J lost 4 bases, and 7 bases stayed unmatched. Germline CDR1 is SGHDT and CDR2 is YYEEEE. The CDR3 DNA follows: TGTGCCAGCAGAGGAGCGGGAGGGCCCCCAGATACGCAGTATTTT. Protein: CASRGAGGPPDTQYF. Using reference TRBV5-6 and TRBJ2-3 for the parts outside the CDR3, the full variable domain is DAGVTQSPTHLIKTRGQQVTLRCSPKSGHDTVSWYQQALGQGPQFIFQYYEEEERQRGNFPDRFSGHQFPNYSSELNVNALLLGDSALYLCASRGAGGPPDTQYFGPGTRLTVL.

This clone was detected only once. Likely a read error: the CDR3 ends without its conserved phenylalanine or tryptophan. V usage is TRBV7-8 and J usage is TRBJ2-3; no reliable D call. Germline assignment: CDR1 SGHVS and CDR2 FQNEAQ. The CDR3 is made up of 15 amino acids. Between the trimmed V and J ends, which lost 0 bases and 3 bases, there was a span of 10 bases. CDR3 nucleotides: TGTGCCAGCAGCTTAGCGCAACGCCAAACAGATACGCAGTATCTT. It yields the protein CASSLAQRQTDTQYL.

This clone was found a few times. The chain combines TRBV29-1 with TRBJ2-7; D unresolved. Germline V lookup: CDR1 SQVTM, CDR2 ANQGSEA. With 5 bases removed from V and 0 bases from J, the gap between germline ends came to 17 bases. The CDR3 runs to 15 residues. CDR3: CSVMVIGFRSYEQYF. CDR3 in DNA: TGCAGCGTTATGGTCATAGGCTTTCGCTCCTACGAGCAGTACTTC.

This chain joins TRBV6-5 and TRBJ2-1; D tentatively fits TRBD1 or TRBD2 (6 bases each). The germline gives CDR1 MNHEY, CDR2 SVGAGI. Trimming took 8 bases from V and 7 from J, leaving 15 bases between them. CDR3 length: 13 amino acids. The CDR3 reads CASLPGGSNEQFF. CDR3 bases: TGTGCCAGCCTACCCGGGGGCAGTAATGAGCAGTTCTTC.

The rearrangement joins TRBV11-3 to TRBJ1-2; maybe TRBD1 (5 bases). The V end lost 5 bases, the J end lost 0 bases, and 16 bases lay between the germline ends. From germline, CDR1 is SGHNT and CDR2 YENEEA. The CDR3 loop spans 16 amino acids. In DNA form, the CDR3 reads TGTGCCAGCAGCCCCGGGACGTCCGGAGCTAACTATGGCTACACCTTC. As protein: CASSPGTSGANYGYTF.